This paragraph reports one T cell receptor beta chain. What it binds is unknown. This sample is part of a study of OX40 agonist ivuxolimab in advanced cancers. Whole-study context: Dose-escalation subjects each had hepatocellular carcinoma, melanoma, renal cell or head and neck cancer. Points from the study as a whole: Compared with others, partial responders at 0.1-3.0 mg/kg displayed clonal expansion among the lowest.

This CDR3 has 13 amino acids. The germline gives CDR1 MNHNS, CDR2 SASEGT. V was clipped by 6 bases and J by 3 bases, with 12 bases between them. Generated by immunoSEQ multiplex PCR, the TCRdb table keeps only in-frame clones and is missing some. Of approximately 60,000 clones listed, 75% to 90% are singletons. Autoimmune disease history or systemic immunosuppression excluded patients. Collection of blood occurred at baseline, at cycle 4 day 1, and at cycle 7 day 1. The rearrangement joins TRBV6-1 to TRBJ2-7; the D gene is possibly TRBD1 (6 bases). The receptor was isolated from an adult with an advanced solid tumor such as melanoma, head and neck, liver or kidney cancer. Specimen: CD4+ or CD8+ T cells sorted from blood, collected in a trial of the OX40 agonist ivuxolimab. CDR3 protein: CASSDGQFYEQYF. CDR3 nucleotides: TGTGCCAGCAGCGACGGACAGTTCTACGAGCAGTACTTC.